The subject of this entry is one T cell receptor beta chain. Its matching antigen is unknown. The source of the sample is a study of cytomegalovirus exposure and HLA in healthy donors. The wider study: Samples from HLA-typed donors yielded approximately 80 million unique TCRs in an early data release.

Notes on the study in general: HLA restriction was apparent for most CMV-associated TCR beta chains in a later analysis. Researchers counted around 150 TCR beta chains as cytomegalovirus-associated.

The PCR ran on 60 Vbeta and 13 Jbeta primers. Libraries were prepared by immunoSEQ multiplex PCR; TCRdb keeps only in-frame clonotypes and omits some of them. The repertoire holds approximately 140,000 clones, with about 80% as singletons. V shed 2 bases and J shed 0 bases, with 12 bases lying between them. CDR1 MRHNA and CDR2 SNTAGT come from the germline V gene. The length of the CDR3 is 16 residues. Sequenced material: PBMCs. The V gene is TRBV6-4, the J gene TRBJ2-3, with D perhaps TRBD2 (6 bases). The clonotype was recovered from a man aged 18 to 30 in good health and CMV-seronegative. Written as DNA, the CDR3 is TGTGCCAGCAGTGACGTGCCGGGAGTCAGCACAGATACGCAGTATTTT. This gives the protein CASSDVPGVSTDTQYF.